This T cell receptor (beta chain) appears in the sequencing data of a study of beta chain features in type 1 diabetes. Germline V gene sequence: CDR1 MNHEY, CDR2 SVGAGI. This CDR3 is 16 amino acids long. V dropped 2 bases and J dropped 5; count of bases not matched to a gene: 7. Points on this clone: Its specificity is not known.

Sequenced material consisted of expressed TCRB transcripts (all of the isolated RNA was reverse transcribed). The method was immunoSEQ multiplex PCR; TCRdb's version includes in-frame clones alone and lacks a portion of them. Of 250,000 to 350,000 clones in the sample, about 14% were seen once. Study results and limitations: For cells with high TCR expression, cDNA sequencing could yield over-representation. For patients, the naive, central memory and Treg TCRB repertoires appeared more alike than for healthy donors.

The V call is TRBV6-5, the J call TRBJ2-3, with TRBD2 matching 10 bases. This TCR was recovered from a young man in good health. Sequencing used central memory CD4+ T cells from blood. CDR3 residues: CASSYGSGGLKDTQYF. CDR3 in DNA: TGTGCCAGCAGTTACGGTAGCGGGGGGTTGAAAGATACGCAGTATTTT.